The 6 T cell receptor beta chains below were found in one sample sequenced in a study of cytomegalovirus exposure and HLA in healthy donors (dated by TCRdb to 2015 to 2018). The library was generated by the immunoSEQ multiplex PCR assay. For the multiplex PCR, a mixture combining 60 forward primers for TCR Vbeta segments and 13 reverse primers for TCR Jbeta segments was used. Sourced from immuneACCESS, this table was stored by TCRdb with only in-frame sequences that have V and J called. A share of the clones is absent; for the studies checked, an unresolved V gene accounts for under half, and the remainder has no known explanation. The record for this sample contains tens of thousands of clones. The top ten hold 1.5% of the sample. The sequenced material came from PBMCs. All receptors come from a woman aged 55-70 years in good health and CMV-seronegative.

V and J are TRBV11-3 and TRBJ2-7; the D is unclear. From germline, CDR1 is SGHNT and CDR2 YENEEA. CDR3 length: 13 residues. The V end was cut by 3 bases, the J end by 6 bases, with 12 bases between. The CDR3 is CASSFGAPGEQYF. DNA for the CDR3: TGTGCCAGCAGCTTTGGTGCGCCGGGCGAGCAGTACTTC.

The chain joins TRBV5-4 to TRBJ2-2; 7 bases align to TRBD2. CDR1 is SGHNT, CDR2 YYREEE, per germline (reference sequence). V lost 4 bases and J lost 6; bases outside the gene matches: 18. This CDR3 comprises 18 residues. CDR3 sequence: CASSPGGGSGPFAGELFF. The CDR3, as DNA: TGTGCCAGCAGCCCTGGGGGTGGTAGCGGGCCCTTCGCCGGGGAGCTGTTTTTT.

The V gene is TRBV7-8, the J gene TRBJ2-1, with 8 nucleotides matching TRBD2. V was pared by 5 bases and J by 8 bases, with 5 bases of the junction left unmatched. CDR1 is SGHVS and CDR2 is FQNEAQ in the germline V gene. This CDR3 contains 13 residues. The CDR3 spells CASSAGLGDEQFF. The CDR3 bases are TGTGCCAGCAGCGCGGGACTAGGGGATGAGCAGTTCTTC.

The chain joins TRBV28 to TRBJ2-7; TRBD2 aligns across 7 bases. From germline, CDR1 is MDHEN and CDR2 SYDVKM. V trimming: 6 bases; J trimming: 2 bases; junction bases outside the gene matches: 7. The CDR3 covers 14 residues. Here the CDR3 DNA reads TGTGCCAGCAGCCTCACTAGCGTCGCCTACGAGCAGTACTTC. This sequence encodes CASSLTSVAYEQYF.

CDR3 DNA sequence: TGTGCCAGCAGCTTCAGACTCCCTTACCGCTCCTACAATGAGCAGTTCTTC. Amino acid sequence: CASSFRLPYRSYNEQFF. The gene calls are TRBV7-8 and TRBJ2-1, with D uncertain. Per the germline V gene, CDR1 is SGHVS and CDR2 is FQNEAQ. V lost 3 bases, J lost 0 bases, and 15 bases lay in between. This CDR3 is built from 17 residues.

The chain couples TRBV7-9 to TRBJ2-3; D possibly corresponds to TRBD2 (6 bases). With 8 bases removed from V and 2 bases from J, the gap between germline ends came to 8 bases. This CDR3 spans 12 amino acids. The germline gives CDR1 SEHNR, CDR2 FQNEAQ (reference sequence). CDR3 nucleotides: TGTGCCAGCGGGACTCTCACAGATACGCAGTATTTT. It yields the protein CASGTLTDTQYF.